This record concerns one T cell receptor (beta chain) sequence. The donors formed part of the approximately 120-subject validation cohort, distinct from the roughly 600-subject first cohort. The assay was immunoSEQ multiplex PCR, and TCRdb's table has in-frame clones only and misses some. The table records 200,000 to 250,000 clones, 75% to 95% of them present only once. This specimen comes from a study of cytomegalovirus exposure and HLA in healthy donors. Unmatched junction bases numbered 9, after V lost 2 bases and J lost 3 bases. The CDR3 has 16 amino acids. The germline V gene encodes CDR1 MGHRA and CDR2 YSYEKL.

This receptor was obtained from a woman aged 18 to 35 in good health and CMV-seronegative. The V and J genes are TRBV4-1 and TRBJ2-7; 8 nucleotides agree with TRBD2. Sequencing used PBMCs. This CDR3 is CASSQPTSGTNYEQYF. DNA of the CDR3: TGCGCCAGCAGCCAACCTACTAGCGGTACCAACTACGAGCAGTACTTC.